This entry lists 24 T cell receptor beta chains sequenced from one sample in a study of blood T cell repertoires in COVID-19. Generated by immunoSEQ multiplex PCR, the TCRdb table keeps only in-frame clones and is missing some. Of approximately 210,000 clones in the sample, roughly 85% were seen once. Material: peripheral blood. The source of these receptors is a woman older than 75 with acute or convalescent COVID-19.

The gene calls are TRBV10-3 and TRBJ1-2, with unresolved D. Germline values: CDR1 ENHRY, CDR2 SYGVKD. This CDR3 is built from 12 residues. V was clipped by 4 bases and J by 0 bases, with 3 bases between them. In DNA form, the CDR3 reads TGTGCCATCAGTGCAGCTAACTATGGCTACACCTTC. Translated: CAISAANYGYTF.

In its sample, this clone was seen a few times. The chain combines TRBV19 with TRBJ2-6, with TRBD1 matching over 11 bases. The CDR3 is 17 residues long. Trimming took 6 bases from V and 2 from J; bases not matched to a gene: 6. Germline V gives CDR1 LNHDA, CDR2 SQIVND (reference sequence). CDR3 bases: TGTGCCAGTAGCGGACAGGGGGCGAGGACTGGGGCCAACGTCCTGACTTTC. Translating gives CASSGQGARTGANVLTF.

V and J are TRBV11-3 and TRBJ1-1; no definite D call. Per the germline V gene, CDR1 is SGHNT and CDR2 is YENEEA. CDR3 length equals 13 residues. The V gene lost 3 bases and the J gene lost 1 base, with 6 bases spanning the gap. CDR3: CASSFTTNTEAFF. The CDR3 coding sequence is TGTGCCAGCAGCTTCACAACGAACACTGAAGCTTTCTTT.

The rearrangement uses TRBV19 and TRBJ1-6, with no clear D. This CDR3 contains 16 residues. V dropped 3 bases and J dropped 5 bases, with 14 bases sitting between them. Germline CDR1 is LNHDA and CDR2 is SQIVND (reference sequence). CDR3 region: CASSIREPVNNSPLHF. The CDR3 DNA reads as TGTGCCAGTAGTATCCGAGAGCCCGTAAATAATTCACCCCTCCACTTT.

The rearrangement joins TRBV6-2 or TRBV6-3 to TRBJ2-4; D is perhaps TRBD1 (6 bases). The germline V and J ends were trimmed by 2 bases and 2 bases, with 16 bases remaining between them. This CDR3 spans 17 amino acids. Germline V lookup: CDR1 MNHEY, CDR2 SVGEGT. The CDR3 sequence: CASSYPVSRGSKNIQYF. Here the CDR3 DNA reads TGTGCCAGCAGTTACCCCGTCTCCAGGGGATCCAAAAACATTCAGTACTTC.

This chain links TRBV19 with TRBJ2-7; 7 nucleotides match TRBD2. There are 14 residues in the CDR3. V lost 4 bases, J lost 3 bases, and 6 bases stayed unmatched. Germline CDR1 is LNHDA and CDR2 is SQIVND (reference sequence). The CDR3 region is CASSRGGADYEQYF. Here the CDR3 DNA reads TGTGCCAGTAGTAGGGGAGGGGCGGACTACGAGCAGTACTTC. The variable domain in full, with the rest retrieved from reference TRBV19 and TRBJ2-7, is DGGITQSPKYLFRKEGQNVTLSCEQNLNHDAMYWYRQDPGQGLRLIYYSQIVNDFQKGDIAEGYSVSREKKESFPLTVTSAQKNPTAFYLCASSRGGADYEQYFGPGTRLTVT.

The chain is built from TRBV28 and TRBJ1-4, with 8 positions matching TRBD1. V dropped 6 bases and J dropped 3; count of bases not matched to a gene: 6. The CDR3 runs 15 residues. Germline CDR1 MDHEN, CDR2 SYDVKM. CDR3 region: CASSTQGAANEKLFF. The CDR3 DNA is TGTGCCAGCAGCACCCAGGGGGCGGCTAATGAAAAACTGTTTTTT. The complete variable domain, with remaining parts taken from reference TRBV28 and TRBJ1-4, reads DVKVTQSSRYLVKRTGEKVFLECVQDMDHENMFWYRQDPGLGLRLIYFSYDVKMKEKGDIPEGYSVSREKKERFSLILESASTNQTSMYLCASSTQGAANEKLFFGSGTQLSVL.

The genes are TRBV6-2 or TRBV6-3 and TRBJ1-5, with a tentative D call TRBD1 (6 bases). CDR1 MNHEY and CDR2 SVGEGT come from the germline V gene. Trimming cost V 5 bases and J 9 bases, with 20 bases left between them. The CDR3 covers 15 residues. CDR3 sequence reads: CASSGAEGTSPPQHF. The DNA of the CDR3 is TGTGCCAGCAGTGGTGCAGAAGGGACATCCCCGCCCCAGCATTTT.

V is TRBV6-2 or TRBV6-3 and J is TRBJ2-5; 13 nucleotides agree with TRBD2. The V segment lost 6 bases and the J segment 3 bases; nucleotides outside the gene matches: 13. The V gene's germline CDR1 is MNHEY and CDR2 SVGEGT. The CDR3 covers 18 residues. In DNA form, the CDR3 reads TGTGCCAGCAGCCACGCCGGACTAGCGGGGGATAAAAAAGAGACCCAGTACTTC. It is translated as CASSHAGLAGDKKETQYF.

The chain combines TRBV29-1 with TRBJ1-1; D gene ambiguous. This CDR3 comprises 13 residues. The ends were cut back, 2 bases at V and 5 bases at J, with 12 bases in the middle. Germline CDR1 reads SQVTM; CDR2 reads ANQGSEA. The CDR3 DNA follows: TGCAGCGTTGAATTGCGGGAGAGGACTGAAGCTTTCTTT. Translated: CSVELRERTEAFF.

The chain uses TRBV18 and TRBJ2-7; possibly TRBD2 for D (5 bases). V gave up 5 bases and J gave up 0 bases, with 11 bases separating them. Germline CDR1 is KGHSH and CDR2 is LQKENI. CDR3 length equals 14 residues. The CDR3 region has the DNA TGTGCCAGCTCATCCGGTGGGAGCTCCTACGAGCAGTACTTC. Translated, it gives CASSSGGSSYEQYF.

V gene TRBV4-1 combines with J gene TRBJ2-2, with 7 positions matching TRBD1. The ends lost 4 bases at V and 4 bases at J; junction bases unmatched: 3. Germline CDR1 is MGHRA and CDR2 is YSYEKL. CDR3 length: 14 amino acids. CDR3 protein: CASSRTGGTGELFF. In DNA form, the CDR3 reads TGCGCCAGCAGCCGGACAGGCGGCACCGGGGAGCTGTTTTTT.

This chain connects TRBV7-2 to TRBJ1-1, with a possible D match to TRBD1 (6 bases). Trimming removed 5 bases at V and 1 base at J, with 20 bases between. Germline CDR1 reads SGHTA; CDR2 reads FQGNSA. CDR3 length equals 17 residues. The chain's CDR3 is CASSIRRWGQGNTEAFF. CDR3 sequence (DNA): TGTGCCAGCAGCATAAGGAGGTGGGGGCAGGGGAACACTGAAGCTTTCTTT.

This sequence joins TRBV3-1 (or the pseudogene TRBV3-2) and TRBJ1-1, with 10 bases that match TRBD1. The CDR3 extends over 12 amino acids. V shed 6 bases, J shed 8 bases, and the junction held 3 bases outside the gene matches. CDR1 and CDR2 from the germline V gene are LGHDT and YNNKEL (reference sequence). This CDR3 is CASRATGGEAFF. The CDR3 nucleotides are TGTGCCAGCAGGGCGACAGGGGGCGAAGCTTTCTTT.

The chain joins TRBV5-1 to TRBJ1-6, with no clear D. This CDR3 is built from 14 residues. CDR1 is SGHRS and CDR2 is YFSETQ in the germline V gene. Trimming shortened V by 3 bases and J by 5 bases, and 9 bases separated the two germline ends. The CDR3 DNA sequence: TGCGCCAGCAGCTCGAACAGCAATAATTCACCCCTCCACTTT. Residues: CASSSNSNNSPLHF.

The genes are TRBV7-2 and TRBJ1-6; D unresolved. The CDR3 runs to 15 residues. Germline V gene data show CDR1 as SGHTA and CDR2 as FQGNSA. Trimming took off 1 base at V and 0 bases at J, with 4 bases between the two ends. CDR3 sequence (DNA): TGTGCCAGCAGCTTAGAGAGCTCCTATAATTCACCCCTCCACTTT. It specifies CASSLESSYNSPLHF. Using reference TRBV7-2 and TRBJ1-6 for the parts outside the CDR3, the full variable domain is GAGVSQSPSNKVTEKGKDVELRCDPISGHTALYWYRQSLGQGLEFLIYFQGNSAPDKSGLPSDRFSAERTGGSVSTLTIQRTQQEDSAVYLCASSLESSYNSPLHFGNGTRLTVT.

The chain uses TRBV12-3 or TRBV12-4 and TRBJ2-2; D is uncertain. The CDR3 runs to 13 residues. V was cut by 3 bases and J by 0 bases, with 2 bases left in between. In DNA, the CDR3 is TGTGCCAGCAGTTTTACGAACACCGGGGAGCTGTTTTTT. Protein: CASSFTNTGELFF.

V and J are TRBV5-4 and TRBJ2-3, with 10 bases that match TRBD2. The CDR3 extends over 17 amino acids. V shed 0 bases and J 6 bases; nucleotides not matched to a gene: 10. Per the germline V gene, CDR1 is SGHNT and CDR2 is YYREEE (reference sequence). DNA for the CDR3: TGTGCCAGCAGCTTGGAGTTAGCGGGGGGTCCCGCGGATACGCAGTATTTT. Encoded protein: CASSLELAGGPADTQYF.

This clone was detected once. This chain joins TRBV7-2 and TRBJ2-7, with 12 bases lining up with TRBD1. CDR1 and CDR2 from the germline V gene are SGHTA and FQGNSA. The CDR3 consists of 16 residues. V shed 5 bases, J shed 3 bases, and the junction held 8 bases outside the gene matches. CDR3 coding DNA: TGTGCCAGCAGCCCACTGGGGACAGGGGGCATCTACGAGCAGTACTTC. This sequence encodes CASSPLGTGGIYEQYF.

The J gene is TRBJ1-1, the V gene TRBV29-1, with D possibly matching TRBD1 (5 bases). V dropped 7 bases and J dropped 3 bases, with 18 bases sitting between them. This CDR3 region has 14 residues. In germline, CDR1 is SQVTM, CDR2 ANQGSEA. CDR3 in DNA: TGCAGCGCAGGCCAGGGTTGGTTCGACACTGAAGCTTTCTTT. Protein sequence: CSAGQGWFDTEAFF. The full variable domain, completed using reference TRBV29-1 and TRBJ1-1, is SAVISQKPSRDICQRGTSLTIQCQVDSQVTMMFWYRQQPGQSLTLIATANQGSEATYESGFVIDKFPISRPNLTFSTLTVSNMSPEDSSIYLCSAGQGWFDTEAFFGQGTRLTVV.

This chain joins TRBV9 and TRBJ2-2; 8 positions agree with TRBD1. V was clipped by 3 bases and J by 6 bases; unmatched bases: 4. The V gene's germline CDR1 is SGDLS and CDR2 YYNGEE. The CDR3 consists of 14 residues. The CDR3 loop is CASSAIQGAGELFF. CDR3 bases: TGTGCCAGCAGCGCTATACAGGGGGCCGGGGAGCTGTTTTTT.

The chain couples TRBV18 to TRBJ2-2, with TRBD1 identical over 7 bases. Trimming at V came to 5 bases and at J to 0 bases, leaving 6 bases not matched to a gene. The CDR3 runs 16 residues. CDR1 KGHSH and CDR2 LQKENI come from the germline V gene. The CDR3 sequence: CASSSTGYANTGELFF. Written as DNA, the CDR3 is TGTGCCAGCTCATCGACAGGGTATGCGAACACCGGGGAGCTGTTTTTT. Based on the CDR3 plus reference TRBV18 and TRBJ2-2, the full variable domain is NAGVMQNPRHLVRRRGQEARLRCSPMKGHSHVYWYRQLPEEGLKFMVYLQKENIIDESGMPKERFSAEFPKEGPSILRIQQVVRGDSAAYFCASSSTGYANTGELFFGEGSRLTVL.

V gene TRBV9 combines with J gene TRBJ1-5; D gene ambiguous. V dropped 0 bases and J dropped 4 bases, with 11 bases sitting between them. Germline V gene sequence: CDR1 SGDLS, CDR2 YYNGEE. This CDR3 is built from 15 residues. The CDR3: CASSVDGFRNQPQHF. Written as DNA, the CDR3 is TGTGCCAGCAGCGTAGACGGTTTTAGAAATCAGCCCCAGCATTTT.

The chain employs TRBV28 and TRBJ2-5; D not resolved. This CDR3 is built from 15 residues. Trimming shortened V by 3 bases and J by 1 base, and 12 bases separated the two germline ends. Germline lookup yields CDR1 MDHEN and CDR2 SYDVKM. The CDR3 nucleotides are TGTGCCAGCAGTTTGGTAGCAGTCGTCCAAGAGACCCAGTACTTC. Translating gives CASSLVAVVQETQYF.